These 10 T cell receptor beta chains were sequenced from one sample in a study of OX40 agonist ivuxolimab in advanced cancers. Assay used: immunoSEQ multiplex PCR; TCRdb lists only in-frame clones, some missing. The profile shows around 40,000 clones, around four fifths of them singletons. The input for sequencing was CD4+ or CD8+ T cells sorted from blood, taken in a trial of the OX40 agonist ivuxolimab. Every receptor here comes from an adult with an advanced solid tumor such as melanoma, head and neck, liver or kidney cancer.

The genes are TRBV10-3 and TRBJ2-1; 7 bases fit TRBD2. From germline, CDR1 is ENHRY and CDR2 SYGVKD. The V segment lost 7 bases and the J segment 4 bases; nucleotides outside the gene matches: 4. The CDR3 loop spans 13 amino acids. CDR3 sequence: CAIKASGYNEQFF. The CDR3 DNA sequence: TGTGCCATCAAGGCTAGCGGATACAATGAGCAGTTCTTC.

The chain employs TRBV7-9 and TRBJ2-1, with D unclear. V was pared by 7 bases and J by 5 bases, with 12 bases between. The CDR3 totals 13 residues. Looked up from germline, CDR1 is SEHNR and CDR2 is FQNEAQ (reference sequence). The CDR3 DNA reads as TGTGCCAGCACCCCGTGGGGTAACAATGAGCAGTTCTTC. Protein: CASTPWGNNEQFF.

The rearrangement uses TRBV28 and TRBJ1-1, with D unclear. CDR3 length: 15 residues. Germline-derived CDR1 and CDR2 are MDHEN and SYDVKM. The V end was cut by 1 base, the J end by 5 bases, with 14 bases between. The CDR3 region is CASSLYSAGGTEAFF. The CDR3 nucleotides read TGTGCCAGCAGTTTATATTCGGCCGGCGGAACTGAAGCTTTCTTT.

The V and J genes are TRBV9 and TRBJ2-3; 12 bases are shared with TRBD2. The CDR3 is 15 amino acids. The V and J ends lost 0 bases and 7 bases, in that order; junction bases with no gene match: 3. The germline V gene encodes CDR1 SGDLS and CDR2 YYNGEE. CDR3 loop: CASSVGLAGVNTQYF. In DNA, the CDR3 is TGTGCCAGCAGCGTAGGACTAGCGGGAGTAAATACGCAGTATTTT.

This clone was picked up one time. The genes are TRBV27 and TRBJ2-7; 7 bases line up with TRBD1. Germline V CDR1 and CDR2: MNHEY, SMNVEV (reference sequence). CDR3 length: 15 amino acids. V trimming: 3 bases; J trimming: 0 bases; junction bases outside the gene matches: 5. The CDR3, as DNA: TGTGCCAGCAGTTTCGCGACAGGGCACTCCTACGAGCAGTACTTC. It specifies CASSFATGHSYEQYF.

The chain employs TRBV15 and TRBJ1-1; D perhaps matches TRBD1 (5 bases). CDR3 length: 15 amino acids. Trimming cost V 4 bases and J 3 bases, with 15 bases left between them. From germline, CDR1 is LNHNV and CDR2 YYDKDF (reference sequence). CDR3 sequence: CATSTRAGDYTEAFF. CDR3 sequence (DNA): TGTGCCACCAGCACCCGTGCGGGGGACTACACTGAAGCTTTCTTT.

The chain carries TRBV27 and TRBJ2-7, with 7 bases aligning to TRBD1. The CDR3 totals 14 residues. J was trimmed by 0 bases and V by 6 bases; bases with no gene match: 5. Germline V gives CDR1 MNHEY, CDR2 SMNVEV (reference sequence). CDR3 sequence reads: CASSWDSSSYEQYF. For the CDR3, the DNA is TGTGCCAGCAGCTGGGACAGTAGCTCCTACGAGCAGTACTTC.

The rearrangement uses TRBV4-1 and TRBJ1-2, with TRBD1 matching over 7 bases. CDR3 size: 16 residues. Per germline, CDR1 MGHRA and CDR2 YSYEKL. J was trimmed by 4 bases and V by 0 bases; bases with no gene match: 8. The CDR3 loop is CASSQEDRVSPYGYTF. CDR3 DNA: TGCGCCAGCAGCCAAGAAGACAGGGTCTCGCCCTATGGCTACACCTTC.

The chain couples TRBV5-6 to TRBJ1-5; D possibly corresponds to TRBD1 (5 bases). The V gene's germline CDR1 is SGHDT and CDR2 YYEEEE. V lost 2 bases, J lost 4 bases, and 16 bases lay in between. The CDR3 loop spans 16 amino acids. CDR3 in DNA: TGTGCCAGCAGCTTTTGGGCGACAGCTACTAATCAGCCCCAGCATTTT. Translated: CASSFWATATNQPQHF.

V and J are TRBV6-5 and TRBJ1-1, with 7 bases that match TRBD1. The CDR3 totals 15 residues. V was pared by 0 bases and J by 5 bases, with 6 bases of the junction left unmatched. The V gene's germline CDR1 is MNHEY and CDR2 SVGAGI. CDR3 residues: CASSYSAGGITEAFF. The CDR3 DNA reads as TGTGCCAGCAGTTACTCGGCAGGGGGTATAACTGAAGCTTTCTTT.